This T cell receptor beta chain was sequenced for a study of regulatory T cells in long-lasting Graves disease. The time point: newly diagnosed GD, antithyroid drugs for less than 3 months. Isolated PBMC RNA provided the starting material for the TCR library. Researchers made TCR beta libraries by using iRepertoire HTBI primers and running Arm-PCR on CDR3 regions. TCRdb re-derived calls from the multiplex PCR reads in MiXCR, one entry per CDR3 protein. The data show over 350,000 distinct CDR3 sequences, with 14% seen just once and approximately 15% held by the top ten. This clonotype was observed many times. What it binds is not known. Study-level findings and limits: New patients shared 750 to 1,000 public clonotypes, and persistent patients shared more, with approximately 2,600.

V shed 5 bases, J shed 0 bases, and the junction held 8 bases outside the gene matches. Per germline, CDR1 SEHNR and CDR2 FQNEAQ (reference sequence). The CDR3 totals 16 residues. The data also belong to a second study, concerning T cells in Graves' hyperthyroidism and ophthalmopathy.

The chain joins TRBV7-9 to TRBJ2-7, with 9 bases fitting TRBD2. The source of this sequence is a woman in her 50s with Graves disease. The input for sequencing was peripheral blood mononuclear cells (PBMCs), taken at new diagnosis, from a patient treated with antithyroid drugs. The DNA for the CDR3 is TGTGCCAGCAGCCGCGGGGGGGCGGGGAACTCCTACGAGCAGTACTTC. Protein product: CASSRGGAGNSYEQYF.